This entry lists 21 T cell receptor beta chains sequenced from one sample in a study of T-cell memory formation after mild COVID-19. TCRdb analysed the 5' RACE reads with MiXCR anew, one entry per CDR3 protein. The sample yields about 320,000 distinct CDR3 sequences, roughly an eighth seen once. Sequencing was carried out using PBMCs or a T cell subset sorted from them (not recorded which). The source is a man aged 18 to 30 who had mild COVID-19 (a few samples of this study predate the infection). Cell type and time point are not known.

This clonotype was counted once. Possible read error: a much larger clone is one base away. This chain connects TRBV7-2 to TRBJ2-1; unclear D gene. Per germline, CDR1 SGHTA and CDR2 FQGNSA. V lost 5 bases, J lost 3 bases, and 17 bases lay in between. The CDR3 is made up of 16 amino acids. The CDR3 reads CASSPTVRWGYNEQFF. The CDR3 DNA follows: TGTGCCAGCAGCCCCACCGTGCGGTGGGGCTACAATGAGCAGTTCTTC. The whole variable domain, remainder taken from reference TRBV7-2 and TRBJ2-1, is GAGVSQSPSNKVTEKGKDVELRCDPISGHTALYWYRQSLGQGLEFLIYFQGNSAPDKSGLPSDRFSAERTGGSVSTLTIQRTQQEDSAVYLCASSPTVRWGYNEQFFGPGTRLTVL.

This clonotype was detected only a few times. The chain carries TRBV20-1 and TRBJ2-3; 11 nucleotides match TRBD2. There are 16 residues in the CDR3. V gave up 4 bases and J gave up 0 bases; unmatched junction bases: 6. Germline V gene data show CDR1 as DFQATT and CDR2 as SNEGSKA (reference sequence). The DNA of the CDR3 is TGCAGTGCTATTGGACTAGCGGGTACTAGCACAGATACGCAGTATTTT. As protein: CSAIGLAGTSTDTQYF.

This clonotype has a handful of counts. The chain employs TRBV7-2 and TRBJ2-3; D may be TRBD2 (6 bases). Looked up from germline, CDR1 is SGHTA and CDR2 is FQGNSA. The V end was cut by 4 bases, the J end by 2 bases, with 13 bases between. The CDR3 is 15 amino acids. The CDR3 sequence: CASSYDSGFTDTQYF. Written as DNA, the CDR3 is TGTGCCAGCAGCTACGACAGCGGGTTCACAGATACGCAGTATTTT.

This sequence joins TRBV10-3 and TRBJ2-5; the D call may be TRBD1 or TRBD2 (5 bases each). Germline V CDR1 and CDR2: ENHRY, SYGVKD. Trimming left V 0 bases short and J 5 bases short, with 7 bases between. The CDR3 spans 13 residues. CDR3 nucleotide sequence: TGTGCCATCAGTGAGTCTGGGACCGAGACCCAGTACTTC. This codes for CAISESGTETQYF.

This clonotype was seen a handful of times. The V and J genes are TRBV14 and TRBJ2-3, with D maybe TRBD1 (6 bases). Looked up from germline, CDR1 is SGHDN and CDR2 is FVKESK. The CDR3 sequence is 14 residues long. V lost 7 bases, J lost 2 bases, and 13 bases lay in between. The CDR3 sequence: CASKVRTDTDTQYF. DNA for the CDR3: TGTGCCAGCAAGGTCCGGACAGACACAGATACGCAGTATTTT.

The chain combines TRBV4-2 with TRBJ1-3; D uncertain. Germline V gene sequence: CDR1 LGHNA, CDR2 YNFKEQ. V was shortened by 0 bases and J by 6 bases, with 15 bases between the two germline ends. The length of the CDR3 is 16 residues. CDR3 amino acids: CASSQEAASKANTIYF. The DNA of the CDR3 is TGTGCCAGCAGCCAAGAAGCGGCCAGCAAGGCAAACACCATATATTTT.

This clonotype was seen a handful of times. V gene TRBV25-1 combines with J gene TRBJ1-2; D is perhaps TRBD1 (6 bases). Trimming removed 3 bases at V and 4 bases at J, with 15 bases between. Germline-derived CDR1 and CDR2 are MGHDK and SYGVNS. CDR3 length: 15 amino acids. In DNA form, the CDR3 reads TGTGCCAGCAGTGATATACAGGGCTTCGGCTATGGCTACACCTTC. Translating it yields CASSDIQGFGYGYTF.

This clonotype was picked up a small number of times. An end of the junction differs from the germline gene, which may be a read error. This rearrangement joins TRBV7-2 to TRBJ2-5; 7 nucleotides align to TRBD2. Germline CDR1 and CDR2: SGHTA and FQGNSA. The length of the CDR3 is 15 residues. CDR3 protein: CASSPRRGERETQYF. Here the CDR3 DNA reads TGTGCCAGCAGCCCCCGACGGGGGGAGCGAGAGACACAGTACTTC. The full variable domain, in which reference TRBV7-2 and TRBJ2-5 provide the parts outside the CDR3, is GAGVSQSPSNKVTEKGKDVELRCDPISGHTALYWYRQSLGQGLEFLIYFQGNSAPDKSGLPSDRFSAERTGGSVSTLTIQRTQQEDSAVYLCASSPRRGERETQYFGPGTRLLVL.

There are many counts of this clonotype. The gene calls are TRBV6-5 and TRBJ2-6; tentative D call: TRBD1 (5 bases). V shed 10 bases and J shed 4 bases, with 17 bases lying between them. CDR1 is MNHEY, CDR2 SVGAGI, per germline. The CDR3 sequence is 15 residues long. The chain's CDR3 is CAIGQGYTGANVLTF. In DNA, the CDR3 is TGTGCCATTGGCCAGGGATATACCGGGGCCAACGTCCTGACTTTC.

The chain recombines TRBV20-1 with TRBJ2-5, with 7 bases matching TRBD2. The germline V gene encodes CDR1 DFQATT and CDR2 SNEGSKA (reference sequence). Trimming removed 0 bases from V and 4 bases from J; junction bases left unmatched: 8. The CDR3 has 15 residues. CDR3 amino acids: CSARDLAGRGETQYF. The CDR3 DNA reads TGCAGTGCTAGAGACTTAGCGGGCCGGGGAGAGACCCAGTACTTC.

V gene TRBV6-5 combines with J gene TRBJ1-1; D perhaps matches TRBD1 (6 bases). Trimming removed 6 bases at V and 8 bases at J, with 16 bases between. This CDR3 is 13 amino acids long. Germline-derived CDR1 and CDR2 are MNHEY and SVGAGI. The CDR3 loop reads CASSPPGGLEAFF. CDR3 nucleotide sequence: TGTGCCAGCAGCCCCCCCGGGGGGCTCGAAGCTTTCTTT.

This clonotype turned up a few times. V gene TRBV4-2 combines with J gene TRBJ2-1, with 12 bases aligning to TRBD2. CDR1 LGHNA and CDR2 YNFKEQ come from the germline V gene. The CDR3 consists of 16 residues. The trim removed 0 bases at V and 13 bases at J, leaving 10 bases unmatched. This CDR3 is CASSQEASGGALYQFF. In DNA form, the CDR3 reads TGTGCCAGCAGCCAAGAGGCTAGCGGGGGGGCGTTGTACCAGTTCTTC.

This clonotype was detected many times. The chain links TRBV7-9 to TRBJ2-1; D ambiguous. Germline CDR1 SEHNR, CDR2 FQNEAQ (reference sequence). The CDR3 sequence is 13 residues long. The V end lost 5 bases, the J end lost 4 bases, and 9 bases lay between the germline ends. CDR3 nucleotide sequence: TGTGCCAGCAGCGCACGTGAATACAATGAGCAGTTCTTC. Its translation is CASSAREYNEQFF.

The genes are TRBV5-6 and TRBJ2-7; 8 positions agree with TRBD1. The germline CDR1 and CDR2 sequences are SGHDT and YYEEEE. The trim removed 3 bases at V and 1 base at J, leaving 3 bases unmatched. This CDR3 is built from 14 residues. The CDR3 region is CASSSDRVSYEQYF. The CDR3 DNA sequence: TGTGCCAGCAGCTCGGACAGGGTGTCCTACGAGCAGTACTTC.

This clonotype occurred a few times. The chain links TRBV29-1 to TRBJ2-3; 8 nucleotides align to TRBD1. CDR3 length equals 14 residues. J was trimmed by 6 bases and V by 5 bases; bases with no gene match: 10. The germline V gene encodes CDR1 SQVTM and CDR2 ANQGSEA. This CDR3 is CSVQTTGVLDTQYF. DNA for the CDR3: TGCAGCGTTCAGACGACAGGGGTCCTGGATACGCAGTATTTT.

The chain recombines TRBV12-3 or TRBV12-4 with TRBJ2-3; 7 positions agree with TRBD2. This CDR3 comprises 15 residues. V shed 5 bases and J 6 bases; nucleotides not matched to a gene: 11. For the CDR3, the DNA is TGTGCCAGCAGTCAAGTACTAGCGACGGGGGATACGCAGTATTTT. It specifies CASSQVLATGDTQYF.

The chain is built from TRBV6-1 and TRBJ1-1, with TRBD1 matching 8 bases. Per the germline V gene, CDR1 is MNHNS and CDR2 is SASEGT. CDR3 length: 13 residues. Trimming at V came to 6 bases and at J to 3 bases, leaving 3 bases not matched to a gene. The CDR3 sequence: CASRTGEYTEAFF. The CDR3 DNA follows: TGTGCCAGCAGGACAGGGGAGTACACTGAAGCTTTCTTT.

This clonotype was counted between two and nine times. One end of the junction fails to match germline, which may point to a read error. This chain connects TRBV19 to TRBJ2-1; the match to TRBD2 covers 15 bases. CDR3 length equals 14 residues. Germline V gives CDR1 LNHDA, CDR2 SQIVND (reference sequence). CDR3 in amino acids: CASRGSGLAGGKLF. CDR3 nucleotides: TGTGCCAGTAGGGGATCGGGACTAGCGGGGGGTAAACTCTTC.

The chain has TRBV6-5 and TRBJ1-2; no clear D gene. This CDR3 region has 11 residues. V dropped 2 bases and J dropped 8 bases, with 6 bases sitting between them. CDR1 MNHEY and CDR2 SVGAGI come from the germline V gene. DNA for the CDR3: TGTGCCAGCAGTTACCCGGGGGGCTACACCTTC. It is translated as CASSYPGGYTF.

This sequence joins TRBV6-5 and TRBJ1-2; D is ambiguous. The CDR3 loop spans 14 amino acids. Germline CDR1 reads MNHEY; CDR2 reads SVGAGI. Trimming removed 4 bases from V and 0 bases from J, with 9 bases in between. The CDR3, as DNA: TGTGCCAGCAGTTCCCCGACGGCTAACTATGGCTACACCTTC. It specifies CASSSPTANYGYTF.

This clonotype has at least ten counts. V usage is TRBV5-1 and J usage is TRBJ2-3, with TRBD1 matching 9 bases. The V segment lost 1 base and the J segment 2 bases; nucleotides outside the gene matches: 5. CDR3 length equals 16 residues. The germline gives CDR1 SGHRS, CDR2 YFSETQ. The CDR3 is CASSLWDRATTDTQYF. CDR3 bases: TGCGCCAGCAGCTTGTGGGACAGGGCGACCACAGATACGCAGTATTTT.